These 2 T cell receptor beta chains came from one sample sequenced in a study of OX40 agonist ivuxolimab in advanced cancers. Sequenced by immunoSEQ multiplex PCR; TCRdb stores in-frame clones only, minus some. Found here are about 88,000 clones, 85% of them singletons; the top ten hold over 0.2%. Sample: CD4+ or CD8+ T cells sorted from blood, taken in a trial of the OX40 agonist ivuxolimab. These receptors all come from an adult with an advanced solid tumor such as melanoma, head and neck, liver or kidney cancer.

The rearrangement joins TRBV27 to TRBJ1-2; D is possibly TRBD1 (5 bases). Germline CDR1 is MNHEY and CDR2 is SMNVEV (reference sequence). V lost 5 bases and J 5 bases, leaving 21 bases between the germline ends. The CDR3 has 16 residues. CDR3 bases: TGTGCCAGCAGTCCCAAACCACAGGTGGGGGGATATGGCTACACCTTC. As protein: CASSPKPQVGGYGYTF.

The rearrangement links TRBV4-2 to TRBJ2-2; D unresolved. This CDR3 has 18 amino acids. V gave up 0 bases and J gave up 5 bases, with 19 bases separating them. Germline V gene lookup returns CDR1 LGHNA and CDR2 YNFKEQ. The CDR3 DNA reads TGTGCCAGCAGCCAAGATATGACTGTTCACCTCAGGACCGGGGAGCTGTTTTTT. As protein: CASSQDMTVHLRTGELFF.